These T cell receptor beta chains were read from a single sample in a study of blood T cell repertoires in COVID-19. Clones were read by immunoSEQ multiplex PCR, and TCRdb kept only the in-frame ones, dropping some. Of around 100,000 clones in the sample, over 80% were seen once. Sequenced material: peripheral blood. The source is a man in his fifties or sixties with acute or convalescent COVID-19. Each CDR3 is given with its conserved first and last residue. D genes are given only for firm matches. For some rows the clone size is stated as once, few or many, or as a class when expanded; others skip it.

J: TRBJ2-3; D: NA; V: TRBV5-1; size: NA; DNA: TGCGCCAGCAGCCCGGGACTTTCCTCAATCACCAACTTAAACACAGATACGCAGTATTTT; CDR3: CASSPGLSSITNLNTDTQYF
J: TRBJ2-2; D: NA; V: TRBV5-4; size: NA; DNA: TGTGCCAGCAGCTTGGCAGGGGCGAACACCGGGGAGCTGTTTTTT; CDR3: CASSLAGANTGELFF
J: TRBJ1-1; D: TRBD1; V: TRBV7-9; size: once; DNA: TGTGCCAGCAGCGCCCCAGGGGGCCTTGAAGCTTTCTTT; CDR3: CASSAPGGLEAFF
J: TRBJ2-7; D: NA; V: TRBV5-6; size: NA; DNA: TGTGCCAGCAGCTTGGTTGGCCCATCCTACGAGCAGTACTTC; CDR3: CASSLVGPSYEQYF
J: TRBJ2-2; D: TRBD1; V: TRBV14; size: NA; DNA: TGTGCCAGCAGCCAGGCGACGACAGGGCTGAACACCGGGGAGCTGTTTTTT; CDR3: CASSQATTGLNTGELFF
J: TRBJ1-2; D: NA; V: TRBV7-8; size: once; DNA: TGTGCCAGCAGCCCGGGAACAGCCCCGTATGGCTACACCTTC; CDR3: CASSPGTAPYGYTF
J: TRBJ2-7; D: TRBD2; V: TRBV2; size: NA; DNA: TGTGCCAGCATCTATAGCGGGGGTTACCACGAGCAGTACTTC; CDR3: CASIYSGGYHEQYF
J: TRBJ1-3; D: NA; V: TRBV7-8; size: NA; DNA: TGTGCCAGCAGCCGGACACTCTCTGGAAACACCATATATTTT; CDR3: CASSRTLSGNTIYF
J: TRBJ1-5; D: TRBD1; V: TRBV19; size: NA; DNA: TGTGCCAGTATGGACAGGGGCAATCAGCCCCAGCATTTT; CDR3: CASMDRGNQPQHF
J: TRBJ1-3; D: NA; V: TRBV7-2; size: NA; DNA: TGTGCCAGCAGCTTGGAGGGCGCTCTCGGAAACACCATATATTTT; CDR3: CASSLEGALGNTIYF
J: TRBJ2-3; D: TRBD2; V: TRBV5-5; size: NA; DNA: TGTGCCAGCAGGACTAGCGGGGGTATTCGGGGCACAGATACGCAGTATTTT; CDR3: CASRTSGGIRGTDTQYF
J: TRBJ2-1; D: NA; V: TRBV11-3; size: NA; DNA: TGTGCCAGCAGCTTACTAGTTGGCGGCGCCTCCTACAATGAGCAGTTCTTC; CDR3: CASSLLVGGASYNEQFF